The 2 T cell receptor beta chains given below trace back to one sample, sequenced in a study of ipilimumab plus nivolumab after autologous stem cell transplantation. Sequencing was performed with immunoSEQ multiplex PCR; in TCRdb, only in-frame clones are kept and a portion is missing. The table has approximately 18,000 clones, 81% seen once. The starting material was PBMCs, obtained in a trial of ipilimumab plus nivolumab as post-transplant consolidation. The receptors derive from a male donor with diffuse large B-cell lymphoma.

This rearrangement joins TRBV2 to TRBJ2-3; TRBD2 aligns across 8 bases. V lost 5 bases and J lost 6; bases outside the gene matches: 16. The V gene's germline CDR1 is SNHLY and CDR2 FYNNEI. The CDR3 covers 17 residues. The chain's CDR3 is CASSLNLGGGRLDTQYF. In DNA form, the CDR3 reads TGTGCCAGCAGTTTAAACCTCGGCGGGGGGAGGTTGGATACGCAGTATTTT.

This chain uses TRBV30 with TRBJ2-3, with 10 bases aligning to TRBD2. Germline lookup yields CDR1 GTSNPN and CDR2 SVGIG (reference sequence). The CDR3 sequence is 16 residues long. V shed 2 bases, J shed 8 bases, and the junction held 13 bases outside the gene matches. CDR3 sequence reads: CAWSYRSGGAGGTQYF. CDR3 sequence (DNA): TGTGCCTGGAGTTACAGAAGCGGGGGGGCCGGAGGTACGCAGTATTTT. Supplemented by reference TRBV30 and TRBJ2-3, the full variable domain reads SQTIHQWPATLVQPVGSPLSLECTVEGTSNPNLYWYRQAAGRGLQLLFYSVGIGQISSEVPQNLSASRPQDRQFILSSKKLLLSDSGFYLCAWSYRSGGAGGTQYFGPGTRLTVL.